This TCR beta chain was found in a study of blood T cell repertoires in COVID-19. Study details: Italy, Spain and the United States were the sources of the convalescent and acute COVID-19 samples. Sources were T cells, B-cell-depleted T cells, or PBMCs; the material itself was cDNA or gDNA.

For this clone: Other DNA sequences within the sample encode an identical CDR3.

Authors' analysis steps: Estimation of nucleated cell counts relied on the amplification of reference gene primers. Only in-frame clones appear in the TCRdb table, and some are missing; sequencing was by immunoSEQ multiplex PCR. The DNA was the basis for D and trimming; V, J and clone size are from that table. The profile covers around 300,000 clones, with roughly 90% appearing a single time and roughly 4% taken by the ten largest. Trimming took 5 bases from V and 2 from J; bases not matched to a gene: 1. The CDR3 runs to 14 residues. CDR1 MDHEN and CDR2 SYDVKM come from the germline V gene. This TCR was sampled from a woman between 50 and 59 years old with active or convalescent COVID-19. The specimen sequenced was peripheral blood. The chain combines TRBV28 with TRBJ2-7, with 12 positions matching TRBD2. CDR3 nucleotide sequence: TGTGCCAGCAGTCTAGCGGGAGGGCCCTACGAGCAGTACTTC. This codes for CASSLAGGPYEQYF.